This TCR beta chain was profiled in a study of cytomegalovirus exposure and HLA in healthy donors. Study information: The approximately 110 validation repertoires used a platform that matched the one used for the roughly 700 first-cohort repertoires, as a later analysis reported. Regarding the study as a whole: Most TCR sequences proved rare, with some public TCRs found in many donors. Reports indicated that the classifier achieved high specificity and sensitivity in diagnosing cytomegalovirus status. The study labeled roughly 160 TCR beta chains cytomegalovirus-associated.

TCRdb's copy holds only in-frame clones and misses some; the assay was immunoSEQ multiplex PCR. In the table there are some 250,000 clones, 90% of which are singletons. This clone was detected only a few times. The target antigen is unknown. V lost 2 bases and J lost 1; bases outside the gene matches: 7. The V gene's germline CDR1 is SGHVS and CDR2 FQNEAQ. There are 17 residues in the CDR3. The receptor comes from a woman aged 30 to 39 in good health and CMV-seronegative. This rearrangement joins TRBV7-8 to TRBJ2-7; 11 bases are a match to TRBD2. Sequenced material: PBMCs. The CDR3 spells CASSLRLGTSGSYEQYF. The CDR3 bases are TGTGCCAGCAGCTTACGGCTCGGGACTAGCGGATCCTACGAGCAGTACTTC.